The 10 T cell receptor beta chains below come from one sample, sequenced in a study of blood T cell repertoires in COVID-19. Clones were read by immunoSEQ multiplex PCR, and TCRdb kept only the in-frame ones, dropping some. The sample shows 100,000 or so clones, approximately 87% of them seen only once. The material sequenced was peripheral blood. These receptors were obtained from a woman aged 25 to 45 with acute or convalescent COVID-19.

The chain uses TRBV3-1 (or the pseudogene TRBV3-2) and TRBJ2-7; maybe TRBD2 (6 bases). Trimming stripped 3 bases from V and 5 bases from J, with 14 bases between. Germline CDR1 reads LGHDT; CDR2 reads YNNKEL (reference sequence). CDR3 length equals 14 residues. CDR3 amino acids: CASSHSTRIDEQYF. The CDR3 DNA reads as TGTGCCAGCAGCCACTCGACTAGGATAGACGAGCAGTACTTC.

This clone was detected only a few times. This chain joins TRBV18 and TRBJ2-7, with 8 bases fitting TRBD1. CDR1 KGHSH and CDR2 LQKENI come from the germline V gene. CDR3 length: 14 amino acids. With V trimmed by 5 bases and J by 6 bases, 9 bases remained unmatched. The CDR3 DNA follows: TGTGCCAGCTCAGAACGGACAGGGACGAGCGAGCAGTACTTC. Translation: CASSERTGTSEQYF.

This chain connects TRBV2 to TRBJ1-4, with a tentative D call TRBD1 (5 bases). The germline CDR1 and CDR2 sequences are SNHLY and FYNNEI. V lost 4 bases and J 4 bases, leaving 13 bases between the germline ends. This CDR3 has 15 amino acids. Here the CDR3 reads CASSAIGRGNEKLFF. The CDR3, as DNA: TGTGCCAGCAGTGCGATAGGGAGGGGTAATGAAAAACTGTTTTTT.

The gene calls are TRBV7-9 and TRBJ2-1, with a tentative D call TRBD1 (5 bases). Looked up from germline, CDR1 is SEHNR and CDR2 is FQNEAQ (reference sequence). Trimming cost V 5 bases and J 5 bases, with 13 bases left between them. This CDR3 region has 14 residues. For the CDR3, the DNA is TGTGCCAGCAGCCTCCTAGGGGCGAACAATGAGCAGTTCTTC. Translation gives CASSLLGANNEQFF.

V and J are TRBV5-1 and TRBJ1-4; weak D call: TRBD1 (5 bases). The CDR3 runs to 14 residues. V was cut by 3 bases and J by 8 bases, with 14 bases left in between. Looked up from germline, CDR1 is SGHRS and CDR2 is YFSETQ. CDR3 in DNA: TGCGCCAGCAGCTCGGGACCCGGAGGGGAAAAACTGTTTTTT. It is translated as CASSSGPGGEKLFF. Full variable domain (outside the CDR3, taken from reference TRBV5-1 and TRBJ1-4): KAGVTQTPRYLIKTRGQQVTLSCSPISGHRSVSWYQQTPGQGLQFLFEYFSETQRNKGNFPGRFSGRQFSNSRSEMNVSTLELGDSALYLCASSSGPGGEKLFFGSGTQLSVL.

This chain joins TRBV7-2 and TRBJ1-5, with D tentatively TRBD1 (5 bases). This CDR3 is 16 amino acids long. The V gene's germline CDR1 is SGHTA and CDR2 FQGNSA. The V end lost 5 bases, the J end lost 3 bases, and 17 bases lay between the germline ends. The CDR3 sequence is CASSLPGLVPNQPQHF. CDR3 nucleotides: TGTGCCAGCAGCCTTCCGGGACTTGTTCCCAATCAGCCCCAGCATTTT.

The V call is TRBV9, the J call TRBJ2-3, with no clear D. The V and J ends lost 4 bases and 0 bases respectively, with 6 bases between them. The CDR3 extends over 13 amino acids. Germline CDR1 reads SGDLS; CDR2 reads YYNGEE. The DNA for the CDR3 is TGTGCCAGCAGCCGTTCCAGCACAGATACGCAGTATTTT. It translates to CASSRSSTDTQYF.

The chain links TRBV7-9 to TRBJ2-7; the match to TRBD1 covers 7 bases. CDR1 and CDR2 from the germline V gene are SEHNR and FQNEAQ (reference sequence). The V and J ends lost 4 bases and 6 bases, in that order; junction bases with no gene match: 9. The CDR3 is 14 residues long. The CDR3 loop is CASSSTYRGREQYF. The CDR3 DNA follows: TGTGCCAGCAGCTCTACTTACAGGGGTCGCGAGCAGTACTTC.

The chain has TRBV30 and TRBJ2-3; 8 nucleotides agree with TRBD2. Germline V gene data show CDR1 as GTSNPN and CDR2 as SVGIG (reference sequence). The CDR3 is 14 amino acids. The V segment lost 8 bases and the J segment 3 bases; nucleotides outside the gene matches: 10. Here the CDR3 DNA reads TGTGCCGGAGCGACTAGCGTAGGGACAGATACGCAGTATTTT. It encodes CAGATSVGTDTQYF. Full variable domain (missing parts from reference TRBV30 and TRBJ2-3): SQTIHQWPATLVQPVGSPLSLECTVEGTSNPNLYWYRQAAGRGLQLLFYSVGIGQISSEVPQNLSASRPQDRQFILSSKKLLLSDSGFYLCAGATSVGTDTQYFGPGTRLTVL.

This clone occurred a few times. This CDR3 reads CASRGELYGSPLHF. CDR3 DNA: TGTGCCAGCCGAGGAGAGCTCTATGGTTCACCCCTCCACTTT. The chain carries TRBV27 and TRBJ1-6; D is unclear. The germline V and J ends were trimmed by 8 bases and 9 bases, with 17 bases remaining between them. The CDR3 sequence is 14 residues long. CDR1 is MNHEY, CDR2 SMNVEV, per germline (reference sequence).